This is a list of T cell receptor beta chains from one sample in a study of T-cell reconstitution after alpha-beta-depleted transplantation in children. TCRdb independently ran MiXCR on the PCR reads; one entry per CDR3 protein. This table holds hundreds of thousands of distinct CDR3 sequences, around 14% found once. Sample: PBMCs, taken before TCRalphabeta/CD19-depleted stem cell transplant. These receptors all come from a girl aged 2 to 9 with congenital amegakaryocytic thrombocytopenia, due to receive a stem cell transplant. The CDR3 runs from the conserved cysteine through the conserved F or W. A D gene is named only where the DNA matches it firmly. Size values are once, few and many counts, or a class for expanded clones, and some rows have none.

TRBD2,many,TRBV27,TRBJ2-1,TGTGCCAGCAGTCAAAGGGTTGGACTAGCGGACCCCAATGAGCAGTTCTTC,CASSQRVGLADPNEQFF
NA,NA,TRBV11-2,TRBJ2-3,TGTGCCAGCAGCTTAGTTCTAGGACACTTTATCACAGATACGCAGTATTTT,CASSLVLGHFITDTQYF
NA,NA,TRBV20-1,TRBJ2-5,TGCAGTGCAAGGGGCCAGAGGATCGAGACCCAGTACTTC,CSARGQRIETQYF
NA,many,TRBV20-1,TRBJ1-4,TGCAGTGCTAATTTTCAGGGGCAGGGTGAAAAACTGTTTTTT,CSANFQGQGEKLFF
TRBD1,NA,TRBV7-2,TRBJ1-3,TGTGCCAGCAGCTTGACAGGGGGCAAAACTGGAAACACCATATATTTT,CASSLTGGKTGNTIYF
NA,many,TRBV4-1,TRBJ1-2,TGCGCCAGCAGCCAAGAATCGACAGAGTATGGCTACACCTTC,CASSQESTEYGYTF
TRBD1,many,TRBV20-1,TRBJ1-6,TGCAGTGCCTTGAATCAGGGGGCAGGAGATTCACCCCTCCACTTT,CSALNQGAGDSPLHF
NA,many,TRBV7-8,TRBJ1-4,TGTGCCAGCAGCTCCCTTCCGGGACGGAGAGGTGAAAAACTGTTTTTT,CASSSLPGRRGEKLFF
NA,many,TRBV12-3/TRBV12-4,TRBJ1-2,TGTGCCAGCAGCCCAGGACTGGGGCTTGGCTACACCTTC,CASSPGLGLGYTF
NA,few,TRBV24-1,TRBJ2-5,TGTGCCACCAGTACGGAGATGGGAGAGACCCAGTACTTC,CATSTEMGETQYF
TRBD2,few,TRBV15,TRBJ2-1,TGTGCCACCAGCAGAGAGGATAGCGGGCTAAAGGGCGGTGAGCAGTTCTTC,CATSREDSGLKGGEQFF
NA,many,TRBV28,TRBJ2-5,TGTGCCAGCAGTTTCGACAGGAGCCAAGAGACCCAGTACTTC,CASSFDRSQETQYF
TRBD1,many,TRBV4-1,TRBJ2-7,TGCGCCAGCAGCCAAATTCTTGGACAGGCCGCCCCCTACGAGCAGTACTTC,CASSQILGQAAPYEQYF
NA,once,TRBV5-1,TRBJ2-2,TGCGCCAGCAGCCGTTCGCCGGAGGCCGGGGAGCTGTTTTTT,CASSRSPEAGELFF
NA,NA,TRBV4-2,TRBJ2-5,TGTGCCAGCAGCCAAGATGGAGGGGTTGTGGAGACCCAGTACTTC,CASSQDGGVVETQYF
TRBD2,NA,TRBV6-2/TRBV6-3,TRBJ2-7,TGTGCCAGCAGCCAAGGGACTAGGAAAGGCTACGAGCAGTACTTC,CASSQGTRKGYEQYF
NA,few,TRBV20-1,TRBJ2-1,TGCAGTCTAGTCGCCAATGAGCAGTTCTTC,CSLVANEQFF
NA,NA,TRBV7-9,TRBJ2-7,TGTGCCAGCAGCTGGGGAACTAGTTCGGGCGAGCAGTACTTC,CASSWGTSSGEQYF
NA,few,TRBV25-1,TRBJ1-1,TGTGCCAGCAGTGTTCCACAGGAGAACACTGAAGTTTTCTTT,CASSVPQENTEVFF
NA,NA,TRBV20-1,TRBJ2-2,TGCAGTGCTAGAGAGGGGGGAGGCGGAACCGGGGAGCTGTTTTTT,CSAREGGGGTGELFF
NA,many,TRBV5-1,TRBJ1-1,TGCGCCAGCAGCTTGGCCTACAGGGATACCGCTGAAGCTTTCTTT,CASSLAYRDTAEAFF
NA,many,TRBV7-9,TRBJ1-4,TGTGCCAGCAGCTTAGAGTATCGGTCCCCTCAGCAACTGTTTTTT,CASSLEYRSPQQLFF
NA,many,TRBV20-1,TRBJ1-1,TGCAGTGCTGGATCTACAAACACTGAAGCTTTCTTT,CSAGSTNTEAFF
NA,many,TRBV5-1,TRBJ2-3,TGCGCCAGCAGCCCGGACTACCCCACAGATACGCAGTATTTT,CASSPDYPTDTQYF
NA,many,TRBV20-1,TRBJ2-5,TGCAGTGCCCCATGGGCAGGAGAGACCCAGTACTTC,CSAPWAGETQYF
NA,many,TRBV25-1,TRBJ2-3,TGTGCCAGCAGCGGAGATACGCAGTATTTT,CASSGDTQYF
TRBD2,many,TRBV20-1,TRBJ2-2,TGCAGTGCTAGAGTGGCCCCGGGAGGGCAGAACACCGGGGAGCTGTTTTTT,CSARVAPGGQNTGELFF
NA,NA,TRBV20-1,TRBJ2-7,TGCAGTGCTAGAAGGGGGGACAGCTACGAGCAGTACTTC,CSARRGDSYEQYF
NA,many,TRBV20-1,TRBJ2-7,TGCAGTGCTAGAGGTGGGGTAATTTACGAGCAGTACTTC,CSARGGVIYEQYF
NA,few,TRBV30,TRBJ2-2,TGTGCCTGGAGTGTACTTGACAAACGAGACACCGGGGAGCTGTTTTTT,CAWSVLDKRDTGELFF
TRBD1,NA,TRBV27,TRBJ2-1,TGTGCCGTCGGGACAGGGATCTCGTATGAGCAGTTCTTC,CAVGTGISYEQFF
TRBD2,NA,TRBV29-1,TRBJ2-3,TGCAGCGTTGTACGGGCGGGAGGACGCACAGATACGCAGTATTTT,CSVVRAGGRTDTQYF
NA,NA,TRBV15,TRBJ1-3,TGTGCCACCAGCAGAGATCCCGGAGAAGGAAACACCATATATTTT,CATSRDPGEGNTIYF